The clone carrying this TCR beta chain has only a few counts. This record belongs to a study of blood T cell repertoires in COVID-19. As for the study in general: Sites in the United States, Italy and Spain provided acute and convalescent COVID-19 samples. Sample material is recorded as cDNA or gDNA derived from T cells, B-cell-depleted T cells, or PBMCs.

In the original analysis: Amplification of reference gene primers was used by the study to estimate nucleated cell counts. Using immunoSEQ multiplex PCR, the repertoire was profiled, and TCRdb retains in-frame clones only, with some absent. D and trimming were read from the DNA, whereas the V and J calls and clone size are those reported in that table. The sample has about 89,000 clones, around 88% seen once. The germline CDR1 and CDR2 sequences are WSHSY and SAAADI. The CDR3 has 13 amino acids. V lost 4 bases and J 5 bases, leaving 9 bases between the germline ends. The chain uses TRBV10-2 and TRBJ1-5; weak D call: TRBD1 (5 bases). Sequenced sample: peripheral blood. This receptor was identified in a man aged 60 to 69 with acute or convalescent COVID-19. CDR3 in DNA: TGCGCCAGCAGTGGTTCCAGGGATCAGCCCCAGCATTTT. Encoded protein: CASSGSRDQPQHF.